This T cell receptor beta chain comes out of a study of CD8 T cells in ankylosing spondylitis. V was pared by 6 bases and J by 4 bases, with 13 bases between. In germline, CDR1 is ENHRY, CDR2 SYGVKD. CDR3 length equals 14 residues. Quantitative 5'-RACE with molecular barcodes was used to make the TCR beta libraries. Using its own MiXCR run on the 5' RACE reads, TCRdb lists one record per CDR3 protein. The sample contains 250,000 to 400,000 distinct CDR3 sequences, roughly 10% of which appear only once. Comments on this clonotype: Its antigen is still unknown.

Whole-study findings and limits: Earlier work had already found some motif variants in reactive arthritis synovial fluid and blood. A TCR beta motif of fewer than 10 highly homologous variants seemed to mark ankylosing spondylitis blood. Significant enrichment of disease-linked clones was reported in matched ankylosing spondylitis synovial fluid.

The specimen sequenced was blood, either unsorted or a sorted T cell fraction (not recorded which). This clonotype originated in a female donor with ankylosing spondylitis or in good health (not recorded which). This chain joins TRBV10-3 and TRBJ1-5; D remains ambiguous. The CDR3 loop reads CAIRAGQVNQPQHF. The CDR3 DNA is TGTGCCATCAGGGCGGGTCAGGTTAATCAGCCCCAGCATTTT.